The subject of this entry is one T cell receptor beta chain. The antigen remains unidentified. Tagging with unique molecular identifiers was a feature of the TCR beta cDNA libraries. TCRdb reprocessed the PCR reads via MiXCR and lists one record per CDR3 protein. The table shows 750,000 to 900,000 distinct CDR3 sequences, with just over 45% occurring only once. The sample belongs to a study of post-analysis software for immune sequencing data. Trimming took 7 bases from V and 2 from J; bases not matched to a gene: 9. Germline V lookup: CDR1 MNHEY, CDR2 SVGEGT. This CDR3 spans 15 amino acids. Study findings and constraints: TRBV5-6, TRBV5-1 and TRBV20-1 belonged to a set of a handful of TRBV segments that were more frequent in patients than controls.

The sequenced sample was blood. The clonotype originates from a girl aged 10 to 17 with multiple sclerosis. The rearrangement joins TRBV6-2 or TRBV6-3 to TRBJ2-7; 9 nucleotides agree with TRBD2. The CDR3 sequence: CASTKGLAGTYEQYF. The CDR3 DNA reads TGTGCCAGCACCAAAGGGCTAGCGGGGACCTACGAGCAGTACTTC.